Below, one T cell receptor (beta chain) is given with its context. Its antigen has not been determined. No base qualities exist here, and no much larger clone lies one base off it. This sample was taken from a study of T-cell reconstitution after alpha-beta-depleted transplantation in children (dated by TCRdb to 2016 to 2017). With regard to the full study: Using TCR repertoire profiling, the study followed T-cell immune reconstitution in a quantitative way in children after TCRalphabeta/CD19-depleted allogeneic hematopoietic cell transplantation.

The paper as a whole reports these results and caveats: In some patients, the high TCRbeta diversity seen at day 60 was put down to recipient T cells and intrathymic progenitors that had survived conditioning. Apparently early alphabetaT-cell count recovery about two months after transplant reportedly relied on only several hundred rapidly expanded clones derived from non-depleted graft cells. Over the following months the frequencies of hyperexpanded clones went down, and after one year T-cell counts and TCRbeta diversity were mostly credited to newly produced T cells.

The treatment or condition label corresponds to: allogeneic hematopoietic cell transplantation with graft depleted of TCRalphabeta T cells and CD19 B cells. The transplant recipients were children given TCRalphabeta/CD19-depleted allogeneic hematopoietic cell grafts. Library construction relied on PCR. The sequencing machine was an Illumina HiSeq 2500. To normalize quantification of the TCRbeta repertoire, the TCR libraries were built with molecular barcoding that relied on unique molecular identifiers. The public reads were reanalyzed by TCRdb: fastp trimming at Q25, MiXCR alignment, in-frame beta chains only. Every CDR3 protein is listed once, alongside the most common genes and DNA of its rows. This sample gives about 830,000 distinct CDR3 sequences in total; approximately 15% of them show up just once. Of the sample, roughly 5% falls within the top ten clones. Trimming leaves V shorter by 4 bases and J shorter by 5 bases, with the junction holding 7 bases beyond the gene matches. The germline V gene encodes CDR1 SQVTM and CDR2 ANQGSEA. CDR3 length: 13 amino acids, cysteine to phenylalanine. Only the CDR3 DNA stays, 39 bases, in frame from base 1.

The specimen comprised PBMCs, mostly from graft donor cells, sampled 360 days after TCRalphabeta/CD19-depleted stem cell transplant. The TCR comes from a male patient younger than 18 who had a stem cell transplant for acute lymphoblastic leukemia, so the T cells may come from the graft donor. The receptor chain draws on TRBV29-1 and TRBJ2-7, with TRBD2 matching 8 junction bases. The bases are TGCAGCGTTGCCCGGGAGGGCCGTCACGAGCAGTACTTC. Translation gives CSVAREGRHEQYF.